Listed below are T cell receptor beta chains from one sample, sequenced in a study of CD8+CD57+ T cells in acquired aplastic anemia. TCRdb re-called the reads through MiXCR, storing one row per CDR3 protein. Of 40,000 to 45,000 distinct CDR3 sequences detected, around 67% appear once; the ten largest clones hold about 25%. The sample was sorted CD4+, CD8+, or CD8+CD57+ T cells (not recorded which) from PBMCs. The receptors come from a human donor in good health, serving as a control. The CDR3 runs from the conserved cysteine through the conserved F or W.

V gene	CDR3 protein
TRBV25-1	CASSLYSGMSEAFF
TRBV19	CASSIGDRVGYEQYF
TRBV9	CASSVTGGDEKLFF
TRBV7-8	CASRWAKGPYEQYF
TRBV19	CASSTAGSYEQYF
TRBV28	CASNGRAVEQYF
TRBV15	CATSRDGEGTQETQYF
TRBV11-3	CASSAGTIYEQYF
TRBV15	CATSREGEVTEAFF
TRBV25-1	CASSDGLNNEQFF
TRBV25-1	CASSEGGGPLTDTQYF
TRBV11-2	CASSLRTGHLSCEQYF
TRBV19	CATKEGYDQPQHF
TRBV10-1	CASSESTDSHYGYTF
TRBV27	CASSFAGYEQYF
TRBV25-1	CASTTGDTQYF
TRBV18	CASSPPPDRAETQYF
TRBV5-1	CASSLTVRAHEQYF
TRBV10-1	CASSVTGNYNEQFF
TRBV2	CASRGETGGAYEQYF